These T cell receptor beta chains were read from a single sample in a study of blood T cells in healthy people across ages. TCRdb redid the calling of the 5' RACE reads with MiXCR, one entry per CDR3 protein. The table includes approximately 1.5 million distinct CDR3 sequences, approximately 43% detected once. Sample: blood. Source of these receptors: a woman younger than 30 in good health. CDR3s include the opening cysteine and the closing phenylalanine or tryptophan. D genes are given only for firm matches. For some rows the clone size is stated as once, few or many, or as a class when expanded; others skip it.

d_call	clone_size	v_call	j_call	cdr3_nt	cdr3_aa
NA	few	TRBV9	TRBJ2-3	TGTGCCAGCAGCGGACGGACTCTGTCCCCAGATACGCAGTATTTT	CASSGRTLSPDTQYF
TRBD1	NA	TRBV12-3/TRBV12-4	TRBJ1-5	TGTGCCAGTAGCGGACAGGAGGCAGATCAGCCCCAGCATTTT	CASSGQEADQPQHF
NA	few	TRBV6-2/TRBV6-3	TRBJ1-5	TGTGCCAGCAGTTACAGTGGTCATTCGTATAGCAATCAGCCCCAGCATTTT	CASSYSGHSYSNQPQHF
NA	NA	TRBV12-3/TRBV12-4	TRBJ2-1	TGTGCCAGCAGGACGGGACGGTTCAATGAGCAGTTCTTC	CASRTGRFNEQFF
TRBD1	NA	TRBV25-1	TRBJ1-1	TGTGCCAGCAGTCCGACGACAGGGGCCACTGAAGCTTTCTTT	CASSPTTGATEAFF
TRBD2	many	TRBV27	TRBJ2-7	TGTGCCAGCAGTTTAGCTAGCGGAGCCTACGAGCAGTACTTC	CASSLASGAYEQYF
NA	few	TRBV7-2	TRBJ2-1	TGTGCCAGCAGCTTATTAACTCCCGCGTCGTACAATGAGCAGTTCTTC	CASSLLTPASYNEQFF
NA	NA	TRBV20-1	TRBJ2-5	TGCAGTGCCGCCCCCCCTAGCAGCCAAGAGACCCAGTACTTC	CSAAPPSSQETQYF
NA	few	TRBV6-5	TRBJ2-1	TGTGCCAGCAAGATTAGCAGGTCCTACAATGAGCAGTTCTTC	CASKISRSYNEQFF
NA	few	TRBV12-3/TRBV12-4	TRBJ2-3	TGTGCCAGCAGTCACCAGGCCCACACAGATACGCAGTATTTT	CASSHQAHTDTQYF
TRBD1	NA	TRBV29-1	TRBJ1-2	TGCAGCGTAGCGGACAGGACTTCCCATGGCTACACCTTC	CSVADRTSHGYTF
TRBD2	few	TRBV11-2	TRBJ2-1	TGTGCCAGCAGCTTAAGACTAGCGGGTAAAGACAATGAGCAGTTCTTC	CASSLRLAGKDNEQFF
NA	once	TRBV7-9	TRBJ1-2	TGTGCCAGCAGCTTAGGGGAACTGCAGTCTAACTATGGCTACACCTTC	CASSLGELQSNYGYTF
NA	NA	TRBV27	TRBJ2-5	TGTGCCAGCAGTCCCCCGCGCGGGTTTGGTGGAGAGACCCAGTACTTC	CASSPPRGFGGETQYF
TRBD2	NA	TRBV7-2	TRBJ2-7	TGTGCCAGCAGCTTAGCGCTCCGCGGGAGCTACAATGAGCAGTACTTC	CASSLALRGSYNEQYF
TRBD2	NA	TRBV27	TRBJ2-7	TGCGCCAGCAGTCCCGGGACTAGCGGGACTTTCAATGAGCAGTACTTC	CASSPGTSGTFNEQYF
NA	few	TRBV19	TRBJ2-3	TGTGCCAGTAGTATCCGGACGGTTTACACAGATACGCAGTATTTT	CASSIRTVYTDTQYF
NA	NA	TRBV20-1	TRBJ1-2	TGCAGTGCTAGAAACAGACGGTATGGCTACACCTTC	CSARNRRYGYTF
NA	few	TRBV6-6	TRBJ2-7	TGTGCTAGCAGTATATCCCGGGGGGCCTACAATGAGCAGTACTTC	CASSISRGAYNEQYF
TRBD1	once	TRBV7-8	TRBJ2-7	TGTGCCAGCAGCCTTCACCGGGACAGGACCTACGAGCAGTACTTC	CASSLHRDRTYEQYF
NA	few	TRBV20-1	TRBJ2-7	TGCAGTGCTTTACTACAGGGTACCTACGAGCAGTACTTC	CSALLQGTYEQYF
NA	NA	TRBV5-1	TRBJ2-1	TGCGCCAGCAGCTTGGACGGCCCTAGGCAGTTCTTC	CASSLDGPRQFF
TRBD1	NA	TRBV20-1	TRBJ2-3	TGCAGTGCTAGTCCTTGGACAGGGGGAAGGAATACGCAGTATTTT	CSASPWTGGRNTQYF
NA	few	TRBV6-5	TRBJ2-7	TGTGCCAGCAGTTACTCCCCGACAGGTCTCTCCTACGAGCAGTACTTC	CASSYSPTGLSYEQYF
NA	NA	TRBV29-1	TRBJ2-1	TGCAGCATCCGGTACAGCCTCTACAATGAGCAGTTCTTC	CSIRYSLYNEQFF
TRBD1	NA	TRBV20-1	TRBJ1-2	TGCAGTTCTAGAGATCGAGCGCGGACAGGCCCAGACGTCTATGGCTACACCTTC	CSSRDRARTGPDVYGYTF
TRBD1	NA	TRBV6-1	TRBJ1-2	TGTGCCAGCAGTGGGACAGGGGGCTTCTTCTATGGCTACACCTTC	CASSGTGGFFYGYTF
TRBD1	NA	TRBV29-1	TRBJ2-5	TGCAGCGTTGAAGAACACAGGGGTGCCGGGGAGACCCAGTACTTC	CSVEEHRGAGETQYF
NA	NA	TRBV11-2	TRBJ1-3	TGTGCCAGCAGCTTAGATTTGGGTTACTCTGGAAACACCATATATTTT	CASSLDLGYSGNTIYF